This entry lists 4 T cell receptor beta chains sequenced from one sample in a study of CD4+ T cells in melanoma. Method: immunoSEQ multiplex PCR; TCRdb's copy keeps in-frame clones and lacks some. The data hold about 8,800 clones, with more than 60% observed a single time. Specimen: cells from a culture (not recorded whether cultured in vitro). The receptors derive from a human donor with melanoma.

CDR3 nucleotides: TGTGCCAGTAGTTTCCACAGGGAGAACACTGAAGCTTTCTTT. Amino acid sequence: CASSFHRENTEAFF. This chain links TRBV19 with TRBJ1-1; a weak D match, TRBD1 (6 bases). V lost 5 bases and J lost 1, with 11 bases in between. The CDR3 runs to 14 residues. Germline V lookup: CDR1 LNHDA, CDR2 SQIVND (reference sequence). The entire variable domain, with the rest obtained from reference TRBV19 and TRBJ1-1, is as follows: DGGITQSPKYLFRKEGQNVTLSCEQNLNHDAMYWYRQDPGQGLRLIYYSQIVNDFQKGDIAEGYSVSREKKESFPLTVTSAQKNPTAFYLCASSFHRENTEAFFGQGTRLTVV.

In DNA form, the CDR3 reads TGTGCCACCAGCAGAGATCCCCGAGGGGGAAACACCATATATTTT. Its translation: CATSRDPRGGNTIYF. The chain is built from TRBV15 and TRBJ1-3; no clear D gene. The germline V gene has CDR1 LNHNV and CDR2 YYDKDF (reference sequence). The CDR3 sequence is 15 residues long. V shed 0 bases and J shed 4 bases, with 10 bases lying between them.

In its sample, this clone was seen a few times. This chain uses TRBV13 with TRBJ1-1, with TRBD1 matching over 9 bases. The CDR3 is 14 residues long. The germline V gene encodes CDR1 PRHDT and CDR2 FYEKMQ (reference sequence). The V gene end was trimmed by 5 bases and the J gene end by 6 bases; junction bases not matched to a gene: 7. The chain's CDR3 is CASSRRDREAEAFF. CDR3 coding DNA: TGTGCCAGCAGCCGCCGGGACAGGGAAGCTGAAGCTTTCTTT.

There are a few counts of this clone. The chain has TRBV10-3 and TRBJ2-3; unclear D gene. The CDR3 sequence is 17 residues long. Germline-derived CDR1 and CDR2 are ENHRY and SYGVKD. V gave up 2 bases and J gave up 4 bases, with 19 bases separating them. The DNA for the CDR3 is TGTGCCATCAGTGAGCCTATCTCCATGGATAACTCAGATACGCAGTATTTT. This encodes CAISEPISMDNSDTQYF.